The 15 T cell receptor beta chains below come from one sample, sequenced in a study of T cell responses to AZD1222 COVID-19 vaccine. Profiling relied on immunoSEQ multiplex PCR, and the TCRdb table lists in-frame clones only, not all of them. Of about 110,000 clones listed, 88% are singletons. The sequencing here drew on peripheral blood, taken 28 days after the second AZD1222 dose. Every receptor here comes from an adult who received the AZD1222 COVID-19 vaccine.

The chain is built from TRBV10-3 and TRBJ1-6, with D unresolved. Germline V gene data show CDR1 as ENHRY and CDR2 as SYGVKD. The CDR3 loop spans 14 amino acids. Trimming cost V 10 bases and J 5 bases, with 15 bases left between them. The CDR3 DNA sequence: TGTGCCACCAATAGGGAACTGAATAATTCACCCCTCCACTTT. Protein: CATNRELNNSPLHF.

The gene calls are TRBV6-2 or TRBV6-3 and TRBJ1-1, with 7 nucleotides matching TRBD1. This CDR3 comprises 15 residues. Trimming removed 5 bases from V and 4 bases from J; junction bases left unmatched: 10. The germline V gene encodes CDR1 MNHEY and CDR2 SVGEGT. The CDR3 bases are TGTGCCAGCAGTACCGTGGGAGGGGGCATCACTGAAGCTTTCTTT. It yields the protein CASSTVGGGITEAFF.

In this sample, this clone turned up a few times. The chain couples TRBV6-5 to TRBJ1-1, with a tentative D call TRBD1 (5 bases). Looked up from germline, CDR1 is MNHEY and CDR2 is SVGAGI. The CDR3 covers 14 residues. V was cut by 0 bases and J by 0 bases, with 5 bases left in between. The CDR3, as DNA: TGTGCCAGCAGTTACTCGGGACTGAACACTGAAGCTTTCTTT. Translating it yields CASSYSGLNTEAFF.

The chain joins TRBV9 to TRBJ2-5; possibly TRBD2 for D (5 bases). Germline CDR1 and CDR2: SGDLS and YYNGEE. The CDR3 consists of 13 residues. Trimming took 7 bases from V and 3 from J, leaving 13 bases between them. Written as DNA, the CDR3 is TGTGCCAGCGGAGGCGAAGTTGAAGAGACCCAGTACTTC. Residues: CASGGEVEETQYF. The full variable domain, with the rest looked up from reference TRBV9 and TRBJ2-5, is DSGVTQTPKHLITATGQRVTLRCSPRSGDLSVYWYQQSLDQGLQFLIQYYNGEERAKGNILERFSAQQFPDLHSELNLSSLELGDSALYFCASGGEVEETQYFGPGTRLLVL.

This chain connects TRBV6-1 to TRBJ2-3, with 14 bases fitting TRBD2. The V segment lost 3 bases and the J segment 1 base; nucleotides outside the gene matches: 3. This CDR3 is 17 amino acids long. The V gene's germline CDR1 is MNHNS and CDR2 SASEGT. The CDR3 nucleotides are TGTGCCAGCAGTGATGGACTAGCGGGGGGTCGCACAGATACGCAGTATTTT. The encoded protein is CASSDGLAGGRTDTQYF.

The V call is TRBV10-3, the J call TRBJ1-2; D gene ambiguous. V lost 3 bases and J 0 bases, leaving 11 bases between the germline ends. The CDR3 consists of 15 residues. CDR1 is ENHRY and CDR2 is SYGVKD in the germline V gene. The DNA for the CDR3 is TGTGCCATCAGTGATGGAACAGCGGCTAACTATGGCTACACCTTC. It is translated as CAISDGTAANYGYTF.

The chain combines TRBV9 with TRBJ1-3, with a tentative D call TRBD1 (5 bases). CDR3 size: 18 residues. Germline CDR1 is SGDLS and CDR2 is YYNGEE. V was clipped by 3 bases and J by 4 bases, with 23 bases between them. The DNA for the CDR3 is TGTGCCAGCAGCGACACCCAGCCAGGGTCCCCGGGGGGAAACACCATATATTTT. Its translation is CASSDTQPGSPGGNTIYF.

The chain carries TRBV19 and TRBJ2-7; D is ambiguous. This CDR3 comprises 12 residues. CDR1 and CDR2 (germline): LNHDA, SQIVND (reference sequence). Trimming pared 5 bases from V and 5 bases from J, leaving 10 bases between. The CDR3 loop is CASSSQNHEQYF. CDR3 nucleotide sequence: TGTGCCAGTAGTTCCCAAAACCACGAGCAGTACTTC.

This sequence joins TRBV5-1 and TRBJ1-6; maybe TRBD1 (6 bases). Germline CDR1 and CDR2: SGHRS and YFSETQ. Trimming took off 4 bases at V and 5 bases at J, with 19 bases between the two ends. This CDR3 has 17 residues. For the CDR3, the DNA is TGCGCCAGCAGCAGGTCCCCCTACAGGGAGGATAATTCACCCCTCCACTTT. It yields the protein CASSRSPYREDNSPLHF.

This chain connects TRBV6-4 to TRBJ2-2, with D possibly matching TRBD1 (6 bases). The CDR3 sequence is 13 residues long. Trimming left V 6 bases short and J 7 bases short, with 12 bases between. Germline V lookup: CDR1 MRHNA, CDR2 SNTAGT. CDR3 coding DNA: TGTGCCAGCAGACAGGGTCGCATCGGGGAGCTGTTTTTT. Residues: CASRQGRIGELFF.

The chain recombines TRBV6-1 with TRBJ1-4; D not resolved. In germline, CDR1 is MNHNS, CDR2 SASEGT. This CDR3 region has 14 residues. The V end was cut by 3 bases, the J end by 0 bases, with 5 bases between. Written as DNA, the CDR3 is TGTGCCAGCAGTGATGGGACAACTAATGAAAAACTGTTTTTT. Translated: CASSDGTTNEKLFF.

The CDR3 sequence is CASHYTDVSPYEQYF. The CDR3 region has the DNA TGTGCCAGTCATTATACTGATGTATCTCCCTACGAGCAGTACTTC. The chain carries TRBV28 and TRBJ2-7; D unresolved. Trimming stripped 9 bases from V and 2 bases from J, with 20 bases between. CDR1 and CDR2 (germline): MDHEN, SYDVKM. This CDR3 is 15 amino acids long.

J is TRBJ1-6 and V is TRBV25-1; 7 bases map to TRBD1. This CDR3 contains 16 residues. V dropped 2 bases and J dropped 11; count of bases not matched to a gene: 12. Per germline, CDR1 MGHDK and CDR2 SYGVNS. CDR3 bases: TGTGCCAGCAGTGAAGTCAGAGGGGGCATCGGGACACCCCTCCACTTT. Residues: CASSEVRGGIGTPLHF. Using reference TRBV25-1 and TRBJ1-6 for the parts outside the CDR3, the full variable domain is EADIYQTPRYLVIGTGKKITLECSQTMGHDKMYWYQQDPGMELHLIHYSYGVNSTEKGDLSSESTVSRIRTEHFPLTLESARPSHTSQYLCASSEVRGGIGTPLHFGNGTRLTVT.

The rearrangement uses TRBV24-1 and TRBJ1-2; possibly TRBD1 for D (6 bases). Trimming left V 3 bases short and J 7 bases short, with 14 bases between. This CDR3 has 14 residues. The germline V gene has CDR1 KGHDR and CDR2 SFDVKD. The CDR3: CATSDGTYLGGYTF. CDR3 bases: TGTGCCACCAGTGATGGGACATATTTGGGTGGCTACACCTTC.

This clone was counted once. The V and J genes are TRBV24-1 and TRBJ1-2; TRBD1 agrees at 7 bases. Trimming took 3 bases from V and 3 from J; bases not matched to a gene: 6. Germline assignment: CDR1 KGHDR and CDR2 SFDVKD. The CDR3 spans 15 residues. CDR3 residues: CATSDGGGRYYGYTF. In DNA, the CDR3 is TGTGCCACCAGTGATGGAGGGGGCCGTTACTATGGCTACACCTTC.